The subject of this entry is one TCR beta chain. One end of the junction does not line up with germline, which may come from a read error. These data come from a study of T cell changes during pregnancy in multiple sclerosis. Generated by immunoSEQ multiplex PCR, the TCRdb table keeps only in-frame clones and is missing some. The sample gives about 70,000 clones, about 94% of which show up once; about 0.61% is in the top ten. Germline V lookup: CDR1 MRHNA, CDR2 SNTAGT. This CDR3 is built from 17 residues. Material: peripheral blood, obtained in the third trimester of pregnancy. The V gene is TRBV6-4, the J gene TRBJ1-5; D remains unclear. This clonotype was sampled from a female donor with multiple sclerosis, enrolled in a pregnancy study. The CDR3 DNA reads as TGTGCCAGCAGTTACTCGAATGGAGCACCTAGCAATCAGCCCCAGCATTTT. Protein sequence: CASSYSNGAPSNQPQHF.